The table lists the clone carrying this T cell receptor beta chain with many counts. What it binds is unknown. Germline V CDR1 and CDR2: SGDLS, YYNGEE. Trimming shortened V by 0 bases and J by 6 bases, and 16 bases separated the two germline ends. The CDR3 consists of 16 residues. TCRdb redid the calling of the 5' RACE reads with MiXCR, one entry per CDR3 protein. The sample lists 200,000 to 250,000 distinct CDR3 sequences; roughly 10% were seen once. These data are taken from a study of CD8 T cells in ankylosing spondylitis. Study conclusions and caveats: Characteristic of ankylosing spondylitis blood, it appeared, was a TCR beta motif comprising roughly 8 highly homologous variants.

This clonotype was obtained from a male donor with ankylosing spondylitis or in good health (not recorded which). V and J are TRBV9 and TRBJ2-1; a possible D gene is TRBD2 (7 bases). The source material was blood, either unsorted or a sorted T cell fraction (not recorded which). CDR3 bases: TGTGCCAGCAGCGTAGTCCTGGGGGGGGCTTTCAATGAGCAGTTCTTC. Its translation is CASSVVLGGAFNEQFF.